This T cell receptor beta chain was retrieved from a study of CD8+CD57+ T cells in acquired aplastic anemia (dated 2018 in TCRdb). For the study in its entirety: On average, sorted CD4+ and CD8+ cells yielded about 3 ug of extracted DNA, with a range of roughly 0.18 to 30 ug. A CD8+CD57+ expansion meant a frequency higher than the mean frequency seen in healthy subjects. Study-level results and caveats: Although roughly 30 CD8+ CDR3 sequences were shared by patients and controls, these sequences appeared highly expressed in patients and within the immunodominant clones of patients. Patients and healthy controls showed no significant difference in CD8+ Simpson's diversity (P=0.060).

Concerning this clonotype itself: This receptor's antigen is unknown. The sample holds no much larger clone one base away, and base qualities are not on file.

Expansion of CD8+CD57+ cells had been shown by flow cytometry in the patients chosen for sequencing. Every patient had severe acquired aplastic anemia, diagnosed using the International Study of Aplastic Anemia and Agranulocytosis and Camitta criteria. No patient had received any therapy when blood was sampled. TCR repertoires of sorted CD4+ and CD8+ blood T cells from severe aplastic anemia patients and healthy subjects were deep-sequenced in the study. Patients were enrolled under clinicaltrials.gov protocols 00001620, 01623167, 00001397, 00071045, 00081523 and 00961064 in the USA. Ficoll-Paque density gradient centrifugation was used to isolate peripheral blood mononuclear cells. Before DNA extraction, CD4+ and CD8+ T cells were sorted with FACS or magnetic beads. Genomic DNA was used as template for profiling of TCR beta VDJ combinations and CDR3 sequences. An Illumina HiSeq 2000 was the platform used for TCR repertoire sequencing. The authors processed their data as follows. Repertoire assessment relied on Simpson's diversity index, CDR3 size and DJ length profiles, and TRBV/TRBJ rearrangement plots. The most abundant DNA sequence in the deep sequencing data was taken as the immunodominant clone. CDR3 amino acid sequences were screened for sharing across subjects and were compared with published repertoires and the VDJdb database. TCRdb itself trimmed the public reads at Q25 with fastp, ran MiXCR and retained productive beta chains. Every entry covers one CDR3 protein and lists the most common genes and DNA from its rows. These V and J calls originate from TCRdb's pipeline instead of the authors' own analysis. A total of 75,000 to 80,000 distinct CDR3 sequences appear in this sample, approximately 70% of them only once. Roughly 80% of the sample belongs to the ten largest clones.

Trimming removed 8 bases from V and 5 bases from J; the gene matches leave 7 bases unexplained. The CDR3 numbers 14 residues from cysteine through phenylalanine. The sequence is cut down to CDR3 DNA, 42 bases in frame from base 1. The chain is encoded by TRBV12-3 or TRBV12-4 joined to TRBJ1-4; 8 junctional bases match TRBD1. Sequencing input: sorted CD4+, CD8+, or CD8+CD57+ T cells (not recorded which) from PBMCs. The TCR sequence derives from a human donor with aplastic anemia. The CDR3 corresponds to CASRPTGGNEKLFF. The base sequence is TGTGCCAGCCGACCTACAGGGGGAAATGAAAAACTGTTTTTT.